This is a list of T cell receptor beta chains from one sample in a study of blood T cell repertoires in COVID-19. Assay used: immunoSEQ multiplex PCR; TCRdb lists only in-frame clones, some missing. The sample lists over 300,000 clones; around 87% were seen once. Sequenced: peripheral blood. These receptors all stem from a young man with active or convalescent COVID-19. CDR3s include the opening cysteine and the closing phenylalanine or tryptophan.

v_gene	j_gene	CDR3aa
TRBV5-1	TRBJ2-7	CASSPAGYEQYF
TRBV6-5	TRBJ2-4	CASSQYSHSKNIQYF
TRBV24-1	TRBJ1-1	CATSDSAGYTEAFF
TRBV7-9	TRBJ1-2	CASSLAGQGFGYTF
TRBV6-1	TRBJ2-7	CASSERYRFGRKVYEQYF
TRBV29-1	TRBJ2-3	CSVLGTRGTQGTTQYF
TRBV3-1/TRBV3-2	TRBJ1-5	CASSQDYGSHQPQHF
TRBV2	TRBJ2-5	CASSSVVGLLYQETQYF
TRBV7-2	TRBJ2-1	CASSLALGSGHSYNEQFF
TRBV7-2	TRBJ1-4	CASSLVGGTSEKLFF
TRBV27	TRBJ2-3	CASDVRGRTDTQYF
TRBV19	TRBJ1-2	CASSSPADLIYGYTF
TRBV4-1	TRBJ2-7	CASSQPGTSSYEQYF
TRBV7-7	TRBJ2-3	CASSPGGRGLSTDTQYF
TRBV29-1	TRBJ2-1	CSAAPAGPNEQFF
TRBV7-2	TRBJ1-4	CASRLKGGTEKLFF
TRBV19	TRBJ2-7	CASSKGGTFPPYEQYF
TRBV6-2/TRBV6-3	TRBJ1-1	CASTPALFVGEAFF
TRBV16	TRBJ2-5	CASSQSGASGGETQYF
TRBV29-1	TRBJ1-3	CSVIRAGNTIYF
TRBV18	TRBJ1-2	CASSPDREYGYTF
TRBV20-1	TRBJ1-1	CSGGLNTEAFF
TRBV18	TRBJ1-2	CASSPDRGHSYGYTF
TRBV7-8	TRBJ1-2	CASSLGPDSYGYTF
TRBV24-1	TRBJ2-3	CATAGQGVADTQYF
TRBV6-2/TRBV6-3	TRBJ1-2	CASSKKSTGYYGYTF
TRBV6-6	TRBJ2-1	CASRDRLAEQFF
TRBV3-1/TRBV3-2	TRBJ2-3	CASSQEGAASGNPADTQYF
TRBV4-2	TRBJ1-6	CASSQINGGFYNSPLHF
TRBV27	TRBJ1-2	CASRKTTGTYGYTF
TRBV11-2	TRBJ1-4	CASSIQPGQGYNEKLFF
TRBV6-5	TRBJ1-1	CASSEVMNTEAFF
TRBV5-1	TRBJ2-2	CASSPKAGGNTGELFF
TRBV29-1	TRBJ1-2	CSVGERQGNYGYTF
TRBV7-3	TRBJ2-5	CASSLTGSTQETQYF
TRBV6-4	TRBJ1-6	CASSEQGENSPLHF
TRBV28	TRBJ2-3	CASSSRLADTDTQYF
TRBV9	TRBJ1-2	CASSSGGRYYGYTF
TRBV19	TRBJ2-1	CASTSGVNEQFF
TRBV4-2	TRBJ1-6	CASSQVSRQENSPLHF
TRBV2	TRBJ1-1	CASSGQGGTEAFF
TRBV19	TRBJ2-3	CASSITGGLTDTQYF
TRBV19	TRBJ1-5	CASRAGWNQPQHF
TRBV20-1	TRBJ1-5	CSAPGNQPQHF
TRBV4-3	TRBJ1-1	CASSQEGINTEAFF
TRBV6-5	TRBJ2-1	CASSPSAGTYNEQFF
TRBV7-9	TRBJ2-2	CASSKRQGSGELFF